These 11 T cell receptor beta chains were all obtained from the same sample, sequenced in a study of blood T cell repertoires in COVID-19. Produced via immunoSEQ multiplex PCR; TCRdb's table is partial and in-frame only. The sample has about 50,000 clones, 81% seen once; the top ten hold about 22%. The sample consisted of peripheral blood. The receptors shown here come from a woman of 80 years or more with COVID-19, enrolled during active disease.

This clone was seen only once. This chain connects TRBV6-5 to TRBJ2-3; no clear D gene. Germline V gives CDR1 MNHEY, CDR2 SVGAGI. Between the trimmed V and J ends, which lost 6 bases and 5 bases, there was a span of 12 bases. The CDR3 has 13 residues. CDR3 coding DNA: TGTGCCAGCAGGAAATCGCGCCTAGATACGCAGTATTTT. Its translation is CASRKSRLDTQYF.

The V call is TRBV24-1, the J call TRBJ2-3; possibly TRBD1 for D (6 bases). The CDR3 has 16 residues. V was shortened by 4 bases and J by 0 bases, with 13 bases between the two germline ends. The germline V gene has CDR1 KGHDR and CDR2 SFDVKD. CDR3 amino acids: CATSDPTGPSTDTQYF. The CDR3 nucleotides are TGTGCCACCAGTGACCCGACAGGCCCTAGCACAGATACGCAGTATTTT.

J is TRBJ2-7 and V is TRBV28; D remains unclear. V lost 2 bases to trimming and J lost 3 bases, with 11 bases between them. The CDR3 is 14 amino acids. Germline V gene data show CDR1 as MDHEN and CDR2 as SYDVKM. This CDR3 reads CASSLPLVSYEQYF. The CDR3 nucleotides are TGTGCCAGCAGTTTACCGTTAGTAAGCTACGAGCAGTACTTC.

CDR3 bases: TGTGCCAGTAGTATAGCGGGGAGCACAGATACGCAGTATTTT. Its protein product is CASSIAGSTDTQYF. The chain joins TRBV19 to TRBJ2-3; D perhaps matches TRBD2 (5 bases). V was clipped by 1 base and J by 0 bases, with 5 bases between them. This CDR3 comprises 14 residues. In germline, CDR1 is LNHDA, CDR2 SQIVND (reference sequence).

The chain links TRBV30 to TRBJ2-6, with D unresolved. Trimming took off 1 base at V and 4 bases at J, with 8 bases between the two ends. The CDR3 is 14 residues long. The germline V gene encodes CDR1 GTSNPN and CDR2 SVGIG (reference sequence). CDR3 loop: CAWSAPGGANVLTF. The CDR3 nucleotides are TGTGCCTGGAGTGCCCCCGGGGGGGCCAACGTCCTGACTTTC.

The V and J genes are TRBV2 and TRBJ2-5; D uncertain. This CDR3 is built from 12 residues. Germline V gene data show CDR1 as SNHLY and CDR2 as FYNNEI. Trimming removed 5 bases from V and 5 bases from J, with 9 bases in between. The CDR3 loop reads CASSPVVETQYF. CDR3 nucleotide sequence: TGTGCCAGCAGTCCGGTGGTTGAGACCCAGTACTTC.

The rearrangement uses TRBV7-8 and TRBJ2-1; 9 bases are shared with TRBD1. V trimming: 3 bases; J trimming: 4 bases; junction bases outside the gene matches: 4. From germline, CDR1 is SGHVS and CDR2 FQNEAQ. The CDR3 is 15 residues long. CDR3 region: CASSLRDRAYNEQFF. The CDR3 coding sequence is TGTGCCAGCAGCTTGCGGGACAGGGCGTACAATGAGCAGTTCTTC.

The chain is built from TRBV25-1 and TRBJ2-1; D not certain. CDR1 MGHDK and CDR2 SYGVNS come from the germline V gene. Trimming took 4 bases from V and 0 from J, leaving 7 bases between them. The CDR3 extends over 14 amino acids. DNA for the CDR3: TGTGCCAGCAGTGTGGGCTCCTCCTACAATGAGCAGTTCTTC. Encoded protein: CASSVGSSYNEQFF.

The chain's CDR3 is CASSEQGSGQYF. The CDR3 DNA reads as TGTGCCAGTAGTGAACAGGGCTCGGGGCAGTACTTC. This rearrangement joins TRBV19 to TRBJ2-7, with D perhaps TRBD1 (6 bases). Germline CDR1 reads LNHDA; CDR2 reads SQIVND (reference sequence). V was cut by 5 bases and J by 9 bases, with 14 bases left in between. The CDR3 is 12 residues long.

The chain's CDR3 is CASSPNRGTIYF. CDR3 nucleotide sequence: TGTGCCAGCTCACCGAACCGGGGCACCATATATTTT. The V and J genes are TRBV18 and TRBJ1-3; D gene ambiguous. This CDR3 comprises 12 residues. Germline V gene data show CDR1 as KGHSH and CDR2 as LQKENI. V was clipped by 3 bases and J by 9 bases, with 9 bases between them. Full variable domain (outside the CDR3, taken from reference TRBV18 and TRBJ1-3): NAGVMQNPRHLVRRRGQEARLRCSPMKGHSHVYWYRQLPEEGLKFMVYLQKENIIDESGMPKERFSAEFPKEGPSILRIQQVVRGDSAAYFCASSPNRGTIYFGEGSWLTVV.

The chain carries TRBV18 and TRBJ1-5, with 12 bases identical to TRBD1. Trimming at V came to 5 bases and at J to 3 bases, leaving 5 bases not matched to a gene. The CDR3 covers 16 residues. The V gene's germline CDR1 is KGHSH and CDR2 LQKENI. DNA of the CDR3: TGTGCCAGCTCATCGGGACAGGGGGCCAACAATCAGCCCCAGCATTTT. It is translated as CASSSGQGANNQPQHF.